Listed below are T cell receptor beta chains from one sample, sequenced in a study of blood T cells in healthy people across ages. TCRdb redid the calling of the 5' RACE reads with MiXCR, one entry per CDR3 protein. The table has about 800,000 distinct CDR3 sequences, about 25% seen once; the top ten hold more than 3%. In addition, the sample was reused for a study of T cells of mothers and their children.

The specimen was blood. Receptors were obtained from a boy aged 5-17 years in good health. Both conserved end residues are part of each CDR3. D genes are given only for firm matches. Expanded clones are given a class, and other clones once, few, many or no size at all.

abundance	v_gene	d_gene	j_gene	CDR3aa	CDR3nt
.	TRBV7-2	.	TRBJ2-1	CASSLLVFDEQFF	TGTGCCAGCAGCTTACTAGTTTTTGATGAGCAGTTCTTC
few	TRBV6-1	TRBD1	TRBJ1-1	CASSESRTGGRRWDTEAFF	TGTGCCAGCAGTGAAAGTAGGACAGGAGGACGAAGGTGGGACACTGAAGCTTTCTTT
few	TRBV4-2	.	TRBJ2-5	CASSQVGGLETQYF	TGTGCCAGCAGCCAAGTAGGGGGTTTAGAGACCCAGTACTTC
.	TRBV10-3	TRBD1	TRBJ1-2	CAISEPTGVKDGYTF	TGTGCCATCAGTGAACCGACAGGGGTTAAGGACGGCTACACCTTC
.	TRBV7-9	TRBD1	TRBJ1-4	CASTSGQGANEKLFF	TGTGCCAGCACCTCGGGACAGGGGGCTAATGAAAAACTGTTTTTT
.	TRBV4-2	.	TRBJ2-7	CASSQESSTPYEQYF	TGTGCCAGCAGCCAAGAGAGCTCCACGCCCTACGAGCAGTACTTC
.	TRBV27	TRBD1	TRBJ1-4	CASSQDRDDEKLFF	TGTGCCAGCAGCCAGGACAGGGATGATGAAAAACTGTTTTTT
few	TRBV7-9	.	TRBJ2-7	CASSFAGETYEQYF	TGTGCCAGCAGCTTCGCCGGGGAAACCTACGAGCAGTACTTC
.	TRBV12-3/TRBV12-4	.	TRBJ2-4	CASSFGVLIAKNIQYF	TGTGCCAGCAGTTTTGGCGTCCTAATAGCCAAAAACATTCAGTACTTC
few	TRBV5-1	.	TRBJ2-7	CASRGSGPGGSYEQYF	TGCGCCAGCAGAGGATCCGGCCCAGGGGGGTCCTACGAGCAGTACTTC
.	TRBV7-2	.	TRBJ2-2	CASRFDSYTGELFF	TGTGCCAGCCGGTTTGACTCGTACACCGGGGAGCTGTTTTTT
few	TRBV3-1	.	TRBJ2-7	CASSQVGQGDEQYF	TGTGCCAGCAGCCAAGTGGGGCAGGGCGACGAGCAGTACTTC
few	TRBV20-1	.	TRBJ2-3	CSASSQGGKGGVRTDTQYF	TGCAGTGCTAGTTCCCAGGGGGGAAAAGGGGGCGTCCGCACAGATACGCAGTATTTT
few	TRBV20-1	TRBD2	TRBJ2-5	CSARDADSGGFMETQYF	TGCAGTGCTAGAGATGCGGATAGCGGGGGCTTTATGGAGACCCAGTACTTC
.	TRBV4-3	.	TRBJ1-1	CAGTENPNTEAFF	TGCGCCGGCACCGAGAACCCCAACACTGAAGCTTTCTTT
few	TRBV27	TRBD2	TRBJ2-3	CASRSGVDTQYF	TGTGCCAGCAGAAGCGGGGTAGATACGCAGTATTTT
few	TRBV29-1	.	TRBJ2-1	CSVGVSYNEQFF	TGCAGCGTTGGTGTCTCCTACAATGAGCAGTTCTTC
few	TRBV18	.	TRBJ2-2	CASSQESSGTGELFF	TGTGCCAGCTCACAAGAGTCGTCGGGCACCGGGGAGCTGTTTTTT
.	TRBV7-9	.	TRBJ1-1	CASSVTGVDTEAFF	TGTGCCAGCAGCGTGACAGGAGTGGACACTGAAGCTTTCTTT
.	TRBV6-1	.	TRBJ1-6	CASRRTYEVSYNSPLHF	TGTGCCAGCAGGAGAACCTATGAGGTGTCCTATAATTCACCCCTCCACTTT
.	TRBV6-2/TRBV6-3	TRBD1	TRBJ2-7	CASSYRQGINEQYF	TGTGCCAGCAGTTACCGACAGGGCATTAACGAGCAGTACTTC
.	TRBV7-3	.	TRBJ2-1	CASSQISGTDSYNEQFF	TGTGCCAGCAGCCAAATATCCGGGACCGACTCCTACAATGAGCAGTTCTTC
few	TRBV7-9	TRBD1	TRBJ2-5	CASSSGQGKETQYF	TGTGCCAGCAGCTCAGGACAGGGGAAAGAGACCCAGTACTTC
.	TRBV6-2/TRBV6-3	TRBD2	TRBJ2-7	CASSYPSWTSVRFF	TGTGCCAGCAGTTACCCTTCCTGGACTAGCGTTCGGTTCTTC
.	TRBV4-3	.	TRBJ1-6	CASSQVRYSPLHF	TGCGCCAGCAGCCAAGTAAGATATTCACCCCTCCACTTT
.	TRBV7-9	.	TRBJ1-2	CASSPKAANYGYTF	TGTGCCAGCAGCCCCAAAGCAGCAAACTATGGCTACACCTTC
.	TRBV2	.	TRBJ2-5	CASRNGVGAGLPETQYF	TGTGCCAGCAGGAACGGGGTAGGGGCTGGCCTACCCGAGACCCAGTACTTC
many	TRBV7-3	.	TRBJ2-1	CASSPLAGAYNEQFF	TGTGCCAGCAGCCCACTCGCGGGCGCCTACAATGAGCAGTTCTTC
.	TRBV5-1	.	TRBJ1-2	CASSFDSAYGYTF	TGCGCCAGCAGCTTCGACAGCGCCTATGGCTACACCTTC
.	TRBV6-1	.	TRBJ1-5	CAGSVGNQPQHF	TGTGCCGGCAGTGTGGGCAATCAGCCCCAGCATTTT
.	TRBV5-5	.	TRBJ2-2	CASSLVVGANTGELFF	TGTGCCAGCAGCTTGGTGGTGGGGGCTAACACCGGGGAGCTGTTTTTT
.	TRBV19	.	TRBJ2-7	CASSRRGVNEQYF	TGTGCCAGTAGTAGGAGGGGAGTGAACGAGCAGTACTTC
.	TRBV27	.	TRBJ2-1	CASSLLVLRGNEQFF	TGTGCCAGCAGTTTATTGGTCTTGAGGGGGAATGAGCAGTTCTTC